This is a list of T cell receptor beta chains from one sample in a study of cytomegalovirus exposure and HLA in healthy donors. Sequencing was performed with immunoSEQ multiplex PCR; in TCRdb, only in-frame clones are kept and a portion is missing. Of around 250,000 clones in the sample, 70% to 90% were seen once. Specimen: PBMCs. All receptors derive from a woman aged 60 to 75 in good health and CMV-seropositive. The CDR3 runs from the conserved cysteine through the conserved F or W. D genes are given only for firm matches. Not every row has a clone size; where given, it reads once, few, many or a size class.

clone size,D gene,V gene,J gene,CDR3 length,CDR3 DNA,CDR3 protein
-,-,TRBV11-2,TRBJ2-3,13,TGTGCCAGCAGCTTAGATGGACTTCTGAGGCAGTATTTT,CASSLDGLLRQYF
-,-,TRBV28,TRBJ1-2,12,TGTGCCAGCAGTTTAGCCCGGGGTGGCTACACCTTC,CASSLARGGYTF
-,TRBD1,TRBV6-5,TRBJ2-7,14,TGTGCCAGCAGCCCCGGGACAGGGGGATTCGAGCAGTACTTC,CASSPGTGGFEQYF
once,-,TRBV7-3,TRBJ2-1,16,TGTGCCAGGACAACCCCCTCGAGAAGCTCCTACAATGAGCAGTTCTTC,CARTTPSRSSYNEQFF
-,TRBD1,TRBV27,TRBJ1-2,14,TGTGCCAGCAGTTTATCAGGGGGCTTCTATGGCTACACCTTC,CASSLSGGFYGYTF
-,TRBD1,TRBV29-1,TRBJ1-1,10,TGCAGCGCCGACAGGGATGAAGCTTTCTTT,CSADRDEAFF
-,TRBD2,TRBV18,TRBJ2-1,15,TGTGCCAGCTCACCCCCTTCTAGCGGCTACAATGAGCAGTTCTTC,CASSPPSSGYNEQFF
few,TRBD1,TRBV6-1,TRBJ1-4,15,TGTGCCAGCAGAGCAGGGACAGCTAATAATGAAAAACTGTTTTTT,CASRAGTANNEKLFF
few,-,TRBV11-3,TRBJ2-1,13,TGTGCCAGCAGCTCCCTAGAGGACAATGAGCAGTTCTTC,CASSSLEDNEQFF
-,TRBD1,TRBV29-1,TRBJ2-7,13,TGCAGCGTTGTACAGGGGTCTCCCTACGAGCAGTACTTC,CSVVQGSPYEQYF
-,-,TRBV6-5,TRBJ2-5,15,TGTGCCAGCAGTCAAGGGCCTCGCGGGGTAGAGACCCAGTACTTC,CASSQGPRGVETQYF
-,-,TRBV5-6,TRBJ1-5,12,TGTGCCAGCAGCTTGTACAGTGGGCCCCAGCATTTT,CASSLYSGPQHF
-,-,TRBV5-6,TRBJ1-1,12,TGTGCCAGCAGCGATGGGGGGGGGATGGCTTTCTTT,CASSDGGGMAFF
-,TRBD1,TRBV28,TRBJ1-5,15,TGTGCCAGCAGGGTCGGGGACAGGGAGGGACAGCCCCAGCATTTT,CASRVGDREGQPQHF
-,-,TRBV5-1,TRBJ1-2,13,TGCGCCAGCAGCTTGGCTGCTAACTATGGCTACACCTTC,CASSLAANYGYTF
-,-,TRBV19,TRBJ1-1,16,TGTGCCAGTAGTATAGGACTTTTCCTCTGGAACACTGAAGCTTTCTTT,CASSIGLFLWNTEAFF
-,-,TRBV4-1,TRBJ2-3,13,TGCGCCAGCAGCCAACTCGGTCTGGATACGCAGTATTTT,CASSQLGLDTQYF
once,-,TRBV9,TRBJ1-2,11,TGTGCCAGCAGCTCAGGGTATGGCTACACCTTC,CASSSGYGYTF
-,-,TRBV7-6,TRBJ2-3,16,TGTGCCAGCAGCTTCTACTTAGCAGGGGCCGCAGATACGCAGTATTTT,CASSFYLAGAADTQYF
few,TRBD2,TRBV2,TRBJ2-7,17,TGTGCCAGCAGTGACCTGGGACTAGCGGAAACCACCTACGAGCAGTACTTC,CASSDLGLAETTYEQYF
-,TRBD2,TRBV7-7,TRBJ2-5,18,TGTGCCAGCAGCTTAGGGGCTGTAGCGGGAGAGGGCTTTGAGACCCAGTACTTC,CASSLGAVAGEGFETQYF
-,TRBD2,TRBV7-9,TRBJ2-1,16,TGTGCCAGCAGCCCTTGGACTAGCGGAGCCTACAATGAGCAGTTCTTC,CASSPWTSGAYNEQFF
-,-,TRBV6-5,TRBJ1-1,14,TGTGCCAGCAGTTCGGGACAAATGAACACTGAAGCTTTCTTT,CASSSGQMNTEAFF
-,TRBD2,TRBV5-1,TRBJ2-1,19,TGCGCCAGCAGTATTGCACTAGCGGGAGGGGCGAGCTCCTACAATGAGCAGTTCTTC,CASSIALAGGASSYNEQFF
-,-,TRBV10-3,TRBJ1-3,15,TGTGCCATCAGTGAGACGACACCCTCTGGAAACACCATATATTTT,CAISETTPSGNTIYF
-,TRBD1,TRBV9,TRBJ2-5,13,TGTGCCAGCAGCGGGACAGGCCAAGAGACCCAGTACTTC,CASSGTGQETQYF
-,-,TRBV5-6,TRBJ2-7,13,TGTGCCAGCAGCCAGTACAGGGCCGGGGAGCAGTGCTTC,CASSQYRAGEQCF
-,-,TRBV10-3,TRBJ1-1,13,TGTGCCATCAGTGAGAGGGGAAACACTGAAGCTTTCTTT,CAISERGNTEAFF
few,-,TRBV28,TRBJ1-5,15,TGTGCCAGCAGGAGTAGCTTGGGTAGCAATCAGCCCCAGCATTTT,CASRSSLGSNQPQHF
-,TRBD2,TRBV6-1,TRBJ2-1,17,TGTGCCAGCAGTGCGTACAGGGCCGGGACTAGCGACAATGAGCAGTTCTTC,CASSAYRAGTSDNEQFF
-,-,TRBV7-9,TRBJ2-3,15,TGTTCCAGCAGCTTAGCGGCAGGCCTCACAGATACGCAGTATTTT,CSSSLAAGLTDTQYF
-,TRBD2,TRBV7-3,TRBJ2-1,14,TGTGCCAGCAGCTCACTAGCGGCCCTCAATGAGCAGTTCTTC,CASSSLAALNEQFF
-,TRBD1,TRBV28,TRBJ2-7,14,TGTGCCAGCAGGGAGACAGGGGGCAGATACGAGCAGTACTTC,CASRETGGRYEQYF
-,-,TRBV6-5,TRBJ2-2,16,TGTGCCAGCAGTTACAGGGGATATAGGCGTTCCGGGGAGCTGTTTTTT,CASSYRGYRRSGELFF
-,-,TRBV2,TRBJ1-3,15,TGTGCCAGCAGAGTCTTCGGCGGTGGCGGAAACACCATATATTTT,CASRVFGGGGNTIYF
-,TRBD2,TRBV30,TRBJ2-1,14,TGTGCCTGGAGTTTTGAGGCGGGAGGGCCTGAGCAGTTCTTC,CAWSFEAGGPEQFF
-,TRBD2,TRBV29-1,TRBJ2-1,14,TGCAGCGTTCGGACTAGCGGGAGGGGGTTTGAGCAGTTCTTC,CSVRTSGRGFEQFF
-,TRBD1,TRBV9,TRBJ2-5,14,TGTGCCAGCAGCGCGAGGGGACAGAAAGAGACCCAGTACTTC,CASSARGQKETQYF
few,TRBD1,TRBV6-1,TRBJ1-4,14,TGTGCCAGCAGCTGGGACAGGGCTTATGAAAAACTGTTTTTT,CASSWDRAYEKLFF
-,-,TRBV11-2,TRBJ1-1,13,TGTGCCAGCAGCCCGGGCGGGGGGGTGGAAGCTTTCTTT,CASSPGGGVEAFF